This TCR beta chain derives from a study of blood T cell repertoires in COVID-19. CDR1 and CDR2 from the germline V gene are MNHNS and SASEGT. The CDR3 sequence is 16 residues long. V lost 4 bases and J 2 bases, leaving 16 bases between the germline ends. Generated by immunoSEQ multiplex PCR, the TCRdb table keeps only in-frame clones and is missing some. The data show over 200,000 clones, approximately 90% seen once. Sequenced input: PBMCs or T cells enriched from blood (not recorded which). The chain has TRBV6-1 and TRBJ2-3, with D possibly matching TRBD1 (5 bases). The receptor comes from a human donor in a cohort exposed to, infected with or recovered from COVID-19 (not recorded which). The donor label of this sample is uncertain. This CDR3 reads CASSALLMGPTDTQYF. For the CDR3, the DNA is TGTGCCAGCAGTGCCCTCCTCATGGGGCCCACAGATACGCAGTATTTT.